These 20 T cell receptor beta chains were sequenced from one sample in a study of T cells in Graves' hyperthyroidism and ophthalmopathy. There were TCR beta CDR3 regions amplified from RNA transcripts. First-round RT-PCR of the TCR CDR3 relied on the HTBI primer set. TCRdb re-derived calls from the multiplex PCR reads in MiXCR, one entry per CDR3 protein. This table holds 400,000 or so distinct CDR3 sequences, over 13% found once. Sequencing was performed on blood. The source of these receptors is a man in his forties or fifties with Graves' ophthalmopathy.

This clonotype was seen repeatedly, ten times or more. This chain links TRBV20-1 with TRBJ2-7; 9 bases align to TRBD1. The ends lost 5 bases at V and 6 bases at J; junction bases unmatched: 11. The CDR3 loop spans 14 amino acids. Germline CDR1 is DFQATT and CDR2 is SNEGSKA (reference sequence). CDR3: CSAPSPGQGSEQYF. The CDR3 DNA follows: TGCAGTGCTCCTTCCCCGGGACAGGGATCCGAGCAGTACTTC.

The chain joins TRBV12-3 or TRBV12-4 to TRBJ2-3; TRBD1 or TRBD2 may be the D gene (5 bases each). The CDR3 sequence is 18 residues long. The ends were cut back, 6 bases at V and 2 bases at J, with 24 bases in the middle. The CDR3 region is CASSQGRSRPSDTDTQYF. DNA for the CDR3: TGTGCCAGCAGCCAGGGACGGAGCCGGCCATCAGACACAGATACGCAGTATTTT.

The gene calls are TRBV20-1 and TRBJ1-2; D is unclear. The CDR3 is 14 residues long. The germline gives CDR1 DFQATT, CDR2 SNEGSKA (reference sequence). Trimming shortened V by 0 bases and J by 1 base, and 9 bases separated the two germline ends. The CDR3 loop is CSARDPTSNYGYTF. CDR3 bases: TGCAGTGCTAGAGATCCGACGAGTAACTATGGCTACACCTTC.

This clonotype was seen only a few times. The genes are TRBV7-9 and TRBJ1-2; a weak D match, TRBD1 (5 bases). The CDR3 is 13 residues long. CDR1 and CDR2 (germline): SEHNR, FQNEAQ (reference sequence). The germline V and J ends were trimmed by 2 bases and 9 bases, with 13 bases remaining between them. The CDR3 spells CASSLSRDWSYTF. The DNA of the CDR3 is TGTGCCAGCAGCTTATCCAGGGACTGGAGCTACACCTTC.

This clonotype was seen many times. The V and J genes are TRBV3-1 and TRBJ1-6; the D is unclear. The CDR3 is 13 residues long. Trimming cost V 1 base and J 10 bases, with 8 bases left between them. Germline lookup yields CDR1 LGHDT and CDR2 YNNKEL (reference sequence). CDR3 protein: CASSQVLGSPLHF. DNA for the CDR3: TGTGCCAGCAGCCAAGTACTTGGATCACCCCTCCACTTT.

This clonotype was seen at least ten times. The chain employs TRBV2 and TRBJ2-5; D is possibly TRBD1 (6 bases). CDR1 is SNHLY, CDR2 FYNNEI, per germline. Trimming pared 3 bases from V and 4 bases from J, leaving 12 bases between. This CDR3 contains 14 residues. CDR3 DNA: TGTGCCAGCAGTGAGAGGTGGGGGCCAGAGACCCAGTACTTC. The encoded protein is CASSERWGPETQYF. Filled out from reference TRBV2 and TRBJ2-5, the complete variable domain reads EPEVTQTPSHQVTQMGQEVILRCVPISNHLYFYWYRQILGQKVEFLVSFYNNEISEKSEIFDDQFSVERPDGSNFTLKIRSTKLEDSAMYFCASSERWGPETQYFGPGTRLLVL.

This clonotype was counted a few times. The rearrangement joins TRBV29-1 to TRBJ2-6; possibly TRBD2 for D (6 bases). In germline, CDR1 is SQVTM, CDR2 ANQGSEA. V was shortened by 4 bases and J by 3 bases, with 13 bases between the two germline ends. The CDR3 covers 15 residues. CDR3 protein: CSVGRGKGGANVLTF. As DNA, the CDR3 is TGCAGCGTTGGGAGGGGTAAGGGTGGGGCCAACGTCCTGACTTTC.

This clonotype was seen repeatedly, ten times or more. The chain employs TRBV28 and TRBJ1-5, with D unclear. The V end was cut by 8 bases, the J end by 0 bases, with 11 bases between. Germline assignment: CDR1 MDHEN and CDR2 SYDVKM. This CDR3 spans 14 amino acids. CDR3 DNA sequence: TGTGCCAGCCGAAGCGGATATAGCAATCAGCCCCAGCATTTT. Protein sequence: CASRSGYSNQPQHF. Supplemented by reference TRBV28 and TRBJ1-5, the full variable domain reads DVKVTQSSRYLVKRTGEKVFLECVQDMDHENMFWYRQDPGLGLRLIYFSYDVKMKEKGDIPEGYSVSREKKERFSLILESASTNQTSMYLCASRSGYSNQPQHFGDGTRLSIL.

Ten or more counts support this clonotype. This chain links TRBV20-1 with TRBJ2-1; 12 bases are shared with TRBD2. Losses at the gene ends were 0 bases for V and 9 bases for J; bases not matched to a gene: 9. Per the germline V gene, CDR1 is DFQATT and CDR2 is SNEGSKA (reference sequence). This CDR3 spans 16 amino acids. CDR3: CSARDLRTSGITEQFF. The DNA for the CDR3 is TGCAGTGCTAGAGATCTGAGGACTAGCGGGATCACTGAGCAGTTCTTC.

As for this clonotype: One end of the junction fails to match germline, which may point to a read error. The CDR3 sequence: CTSSAQGSVHYNEQFF. CDR3 bases: TGTACCAGTAGTGCCCAAGGTAGCGTCCACTACAATGAGCAGTTCTTC. The chain links TRBV19 to TRBJ2-1; a weak D match, TRBD2 (5 bases). Germline CDR1 reads LNHDA; CDR2 reads SQIVND (reference sequence). The CDR3 is 16 residues long.

This rearrangement joins TRBV7-2 to TRBJ2-1; D is unclear. V was pared by 0 bases and J by 8 bases, with 8 bases between. Germline loops: CDR1 SGHTA, CDR2 FQGNSA. CDR3 length equals 13 residues. In nucleotides, the CDR3 is TGTGCCAGCAGCTTAGCGGAGATGGATGAGCAGTTCTTC. Translation: CASSLAEMDEQFF.

This chain links TRBV2 with TRBJ1-6; the D is unclear. The CDR3 covers 13 residues. The V end lost 5 bases, the J end lost 10 bases, and 12 bases lay between the germline ends. Germline lookup yields CDR1 SNHLY and CDR2 FYNNEI. CDR3 in amino acids: CASSRTLSSPLHF. DNA of the CDR3: TGTGCCAGCAGTCGGACGTTAAGCTCACCCCTCCACTTT.

This clonotype was counted at least ten times. This rearrangement joins TRBV7-3 to TRBJ2-5; D gene ambiguous. Trimming took off 9 bases at V and 5 bases at J, with 16 bases between the two ends. Germline CDR1 and CDR2: SGHTA and FQGTGA. There are 13 residues in the CDR3. Here the CDR3 reads CASSTSAFETQYF. The CDR3 DNA reads TGTGCCAGTAGTACCAGCGCGTTCGAGACCCAGTACTTC.

This clonotype was picked up a small number of times. The chain has TRBV10-3 and TRBJ1-1; possible D gene TRBD1, 5 bases. This CDR3 region has 14 residues. CDR1 and CDR2 from the germline V gene are ENHRY and SYGVKD. Trimming removed 6 bases from V and 1 base from J, with 12 bases in between. The CDR3 DNA reads TGTGCCATCAGCGACAGAGGCCAGAACACTGAAGCTTTCTTT. Translating gives CAISDRGQNTEAFF.

The chain couples TRBV12-3 or TRBV12-4 to TRBJ1-2; D gene ambiguous. With 8 bases removed from V and 0 bases from J, the gap between germline ends came to 10 bases. CDR3 length equals 13 residues. The CDR3 DNA follows: TGTGCCAGCGGCCCCATAGCTAACTATGGCTACACCTTC. Protein sequence: CASGPIANYGYTF.

There are many counts of this clonotype. The gene calls are TRBV4-1 and TRBJ2-7; 7 bases match TRBD1. V lost 1 base and J lost 3; bases outside the gene matches: 6. The germline CDR1 and CDR2 sequences are MGHRA and YSYEKL. This CDR3 spans 15 amino acids. Here the CDR3 DNA reads TGCGCCAGCAGCCAAGTTGTAGGGGGCGTCTACGAGCAGTACTTC. The encoded protein is CASSQVVGGVYEQYF.

The sample holds many counts of this clonotype. V usage is TRBV7-9 and J usage is TRBJ2-3; 14 nucleotides agree with TRBD2. Germline CDR1 SEHNR, CDR2 FQNEAQ (reference sequence). The CDR3 extends over 16 amino acids. The J segment lost 5 bases and the V segment lost 5 bases, leaving 6 bases of the junction unmatched. CDR3 bases: TGTGCCAGCAGCGCGACTAGCGGGAGGGCCGTAGATACGCAGTATTTT. It is translated as CASSATSGRAVDTQYF.

This clonotype was seen more than once but under ten times. This chain connects TRBV24-1 to TRBJ2-3, with D possibly being TRBD2 (6 bases). This CDR3 contains 15 residues. CDR1 and CDR2 from the germline V gene are KGHDR and SFDVKD. Trimming took off 3 bases at V and 6 bases at J, with 15 bases between the two ends. The CDR3 sequence: CATSDTNLGGDTQYF. In DNA, the CDR3 is TGTGCCACCAGTGATACCAATCTCGGGGGTGATACGCAGTATTTT.

This chain uses TRBV3-1 with TRBJ2-7, with TRBD2 identical over 9 bases. Germline V lookup: CDR1 LGHDT, CDR2 YNNKEL (reference sequence). CDR3 size: 14 residues. V was pared by 6 bases and J by 5 bases, with 8 bases of the junction left unmatched. Here the CDR3 reads CASSPSTSGHEQYF. The CDR3 region has the DNA TGTGCCAGCAGTCCTTCGACTAGCGGCCACGAGCAGTACTTC.

DNA of the CDR3: TGTGCCAGCAGTGTAGCGGGAGTAATAGAGACCCAGTACTTC. This encodes CASSVAGVIETQYF. The V call is TRBV28, the J call TRBJ2-5; 9 nucleotides line up with TRBD2. This CDR3 is 14 amino acids long. The germline V gene encodes CDR1 MDHEN and CDR2 SYDVKM. V lost 5 bases, J lost 4 bases, and 5 bases stayed unmatched.